A single T cell receptor beta chain is shown here with its context. Its target is unknown. This sample was taken from a study of T cells in Graves' hyperthyroidism and ophthalmopathy. Study summary: Staff took peripheral blood when the initial diagnosis was made, before any treatment began. Overall study findings and caveats: Ophthalmopathy stood apart from stable hyperthyroidism in a 13 V-J model.

Pregnant or lactating patients were excluded, as were those with uncontrolled infection or other autoimmune disease. Clinical symptoms, serum thyroxine, TRAb, thyroid ultrasound and orbital computed tomography informed diagnoses. Amplification of TCR beta CDR3 regions used RNA as the template. HTBI primers drove first-round RT-PCR of the TCR CDR3. TCRdb itself ran the multiplex PCR reads through MiXCR, one entry per CDR3 protein. The sample includes fewer than 350,000 distinct CDR3 sequences, around 13% seen only once; the top ten take 6.5% to 10%. The specimen was blood. The source of this sequence is a woman between 40 and 50 years old with Graves' hyperthyroidism.

The CDR3 loop reads CASRGQGFSGANVLTF. The CDR3 region has the DNA TGTGCAAGCAGGGGACAGGGGTTCTCTGGGGCCAACGTCCTGACTTTC. The chain is built from TRBV19 and TRBJ2-6, with 10 bases lining up with TRBD1. The CDR3 is 16 amino acids. CDR1 and CDR2 from the germline V gene are LNHDA and SQIVND (reference sequence).